This is a list of T cell receptor beta chains from one sample in a study of T cells after posttransplantation cyclophosphamide. TCRdb's table, derived via immunoSEQ multiplex PCR, lists solely in-frame clones and lacks some. This sample has around 5,000 clones; approximately 2% occur once, and the top ten carry 28%. The specimen was PBMCs, collected about 230 days after a stem cell transplant with posttransplant cyclophosphamide. These receptor sequences come from a male patient between 25 and 40 years old who received an allogeneic stem cell transplant from a related donor, was CMV-positive, and had no GVHD. Some T cells may be supplied by the graft donor. Each CDR3 is given with its conserved first and last residue.

v_gene	j_gene	CDR3aa
TRBV11-1	TRBJ1-1	CASSARYTNTEAFF
TRBV6-5	TRBJ2-1	CASSSGTSGTNEQFF
TRBV29-1	TRBJ2-3	CSVVFVVKYTDTQYF
TRBV11-3	TRBJ2-3	CASSPRQGRDTDTQYF
TRBV5-6	TRBJ2-7	CASSLGASGNYEQYF
TRBV9	TRBJ2-5	CASSVNHGATQYF
TRBV29-1	TRBJ2-1	CCVGLTSYNEQFF
TRBV10-1	TRBJ2-2	CASSPTEKREEEVGELFF
TRBV5-1	TRBJ1-2	CASSKRGYGYTF
TRBV4-1	TRBJ1-1	CASSQSLTGNTEAFF
TRBV10-3	TRBJ2-1	CAISVSDEQFF
TRBV2	TRBJ1-1	CASSVQGVGAFF
TRBV6-5	TRBJ1-1	CASSFSTGGYTEAFF
TRBV4-1	TRBJ2-7	CASSQGLAGANYEQYF
TRBV10-3	TRBJ2-1	CAISGEGAGASNEQFF
TRBV27	TRBJ2-5	CASSFLAGGGAETQYF
TRBV6-5	TRBJ1-1	CASSVLGTGDTEAFF
TRBV6-1	TRBJ1-2	CASSVDRNYGYTF
TRBV28	TRBJ2-3	CASKGTSRMDTQYF
TRBV7-2	TRBJ2-3	CASSLSRSGGTRTDTQYF
TRBV7-2	TRBJ2-7	CASSPGTLPHEQYF
TRBV19	TRBJ2-7	CATQQVDEQYF
TRBV7-3	TRBJ2-5	CASGAGGGPGREQYF
TRBV28	TRBJ2-7	CASSLGGTAGEQYF
TRBV18	TRBJ2-7	CASSPPSLPGEQYF
TRBV7-2	TRBJ1-1	CASTSTGARYMNTEAFF
TRBV4-1	TRBJ2-3	CASRQSGGVGTQYF
TRBV7-9	TRBJ1-6	CASSSGGYNSPLHF
TRBV6-5	TRBJ2-7	CASSYRRFSYEQYF
TRBV12-5	TRBJ1-2	CASGYDRGYGYTF
TRBV19	TRBJ2-1	CASRVLASGSYNEQFF
TRBV7-3	TRBJ2-1	CASSLTSGQGLEQFF
TRBV27	TRBJ2-1	CASSLADGSYNAKRFF
TRBV5-8	TRBJ2-7	CASSFEKGQALSRGEQYF
TRBV9	TRBJ2-5	CASSVRTSGIQETQYF
TRBV29-1	TRBJ2-2	CSVEGQANTGELFF
TRBV11-3	TRBJ2-1	CASSPGTSGPSYNEQFF
TRBV10-1	TRBJ2-3	CASSQAGGLIDTQYF
TRBV7-9	TRBJ2-5	CASSLAAGQETQYF
TRBV11-2	TRBJ2-7	CASSSTSAGYYEQYF
TRBV10-1	TRBJ1-3	CASSAGTGYSGNTIYF
TRBV2	TRBJ2-1	CASTKDSSYNEQFF
TRBV4-1	TRBJ2-7	CASSQESWAGGLYEQYF
TRBV6-6	TRBJ2-7	CASSPTSGGRGEQYF
TRBV18	TRBJ2-2	CASSPSGYNTGELFF
TRBV6-5	TRBJ1-5	CASSRTGSNQPQHF
TRBV7-3	TRBJ2-2	CASSRQGARNTGELFF
TRBV5-1	TRBJ2-5	CASSLTSGGARETQYF
TRBV6-1	TRBJ2-5	CASSRSGGEVEAQYF
TRBV18	TRBJ2-5	CASSPRTSGGAGETQYF
TRBV19	TRBJ1-4	CASSSRTGDVTEKLFF
TRBV5-1	TRBJ2-7	CASSPTPGTVGEQYF